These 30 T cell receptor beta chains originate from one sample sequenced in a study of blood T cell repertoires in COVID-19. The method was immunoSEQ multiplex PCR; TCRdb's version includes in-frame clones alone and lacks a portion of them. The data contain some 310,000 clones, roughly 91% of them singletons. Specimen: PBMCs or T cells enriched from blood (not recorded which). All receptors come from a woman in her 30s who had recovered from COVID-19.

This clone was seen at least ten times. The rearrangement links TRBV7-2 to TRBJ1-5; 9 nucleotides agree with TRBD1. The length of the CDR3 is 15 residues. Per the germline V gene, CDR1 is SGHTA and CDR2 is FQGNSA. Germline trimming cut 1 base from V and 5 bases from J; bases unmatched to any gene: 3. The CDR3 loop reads CASSLVGTGYQPQHF. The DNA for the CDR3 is TGTGCCAGCAGCTTAGTGGGGACAGGGTATCAGCCCCAGCATTTT.

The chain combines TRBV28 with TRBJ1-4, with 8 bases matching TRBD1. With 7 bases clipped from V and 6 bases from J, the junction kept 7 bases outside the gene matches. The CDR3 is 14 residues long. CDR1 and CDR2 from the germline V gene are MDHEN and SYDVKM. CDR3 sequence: CASTDSGGDEKLFF. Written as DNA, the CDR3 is TGTGCCAGCACCGACTCAGGGGGCGATGAAAAACTGTTTTTT.

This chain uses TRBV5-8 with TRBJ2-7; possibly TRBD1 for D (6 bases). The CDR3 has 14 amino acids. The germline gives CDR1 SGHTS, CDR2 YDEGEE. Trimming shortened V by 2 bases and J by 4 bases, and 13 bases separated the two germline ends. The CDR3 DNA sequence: TGTGCCAGCAGCTTAGACAGGAGCCTTTACGAGCAGTACTTC. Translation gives CASSLDRSLYEQYF.

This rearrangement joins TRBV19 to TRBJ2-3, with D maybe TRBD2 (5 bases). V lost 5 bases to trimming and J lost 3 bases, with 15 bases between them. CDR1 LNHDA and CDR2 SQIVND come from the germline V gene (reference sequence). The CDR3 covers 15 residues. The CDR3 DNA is TGTGCCAGTAGTCCGACCTCCCCGGGGACAGATACGCAGTATTTT. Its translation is CASSPTSPGTDTQYF.

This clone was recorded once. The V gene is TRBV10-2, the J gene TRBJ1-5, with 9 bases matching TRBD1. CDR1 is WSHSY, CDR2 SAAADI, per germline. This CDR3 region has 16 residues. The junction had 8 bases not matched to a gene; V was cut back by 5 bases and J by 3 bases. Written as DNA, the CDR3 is TGCGCCAGCAGTCCGATCGGACAGGGGCCCAATCAGCCCCAGCATTTT. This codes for CASSPIGQGPNQPQHF.

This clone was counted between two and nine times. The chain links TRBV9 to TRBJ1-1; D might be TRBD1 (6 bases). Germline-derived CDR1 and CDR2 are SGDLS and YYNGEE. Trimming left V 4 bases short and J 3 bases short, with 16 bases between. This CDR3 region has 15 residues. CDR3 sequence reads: CASSPAGGAYTEAFF. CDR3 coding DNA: TGTGCCAGCAGCCCCGCCGGGGGGGCGTACACTGAAGCTTTCTTT. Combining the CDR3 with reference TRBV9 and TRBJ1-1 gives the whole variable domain DSGVTQTPKHLITATGQRVTLRCSPRSGDLSVYWYQQSLDQGLQFLIQYYNGEERAKGNILERFSAQQFPDLHSELNLSSLELGDSALYFCASSPAGGAYTEAFFGQGTRLTVV.

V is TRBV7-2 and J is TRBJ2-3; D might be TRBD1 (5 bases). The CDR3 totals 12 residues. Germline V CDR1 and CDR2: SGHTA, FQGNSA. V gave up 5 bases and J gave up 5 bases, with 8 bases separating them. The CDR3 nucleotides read TGTGCCAGCAGCCAACAGGTAGATACGCAGTATTTT. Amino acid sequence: CASSQQVDTQYF.

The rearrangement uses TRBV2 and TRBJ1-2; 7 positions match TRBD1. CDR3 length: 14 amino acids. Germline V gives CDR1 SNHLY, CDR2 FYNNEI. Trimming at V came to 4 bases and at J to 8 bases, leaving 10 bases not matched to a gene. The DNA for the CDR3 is TGTGCCAGCAGTGTGGGTAGGGGGCGGCAGGGCTACACCTTC. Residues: CASSVGRGRQGYTF.

Written as DNA, the CDR3 is TGTGCCAGCAGCACGGGTCTCTCGGTTTACAATGAGCAGTTCTTC. Translation gives CASSTGLSVYNEQFF. The genes are TRBV7-6 and TRBJ2-1, with D unresolved. Germline V gene data show CDR1 as SGHVS and CDR2 as FNYEAQ. V lost 5 bases and J lost 4, with 15 bases in between. This CDR3 has 15 residues.

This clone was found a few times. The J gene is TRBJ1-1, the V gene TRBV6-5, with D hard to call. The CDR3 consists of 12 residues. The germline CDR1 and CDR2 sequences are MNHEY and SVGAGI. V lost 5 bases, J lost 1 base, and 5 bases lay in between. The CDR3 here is CASSRRNTEAFF. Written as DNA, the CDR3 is TGTGCCAGCAGTCGCAGGAACACTGAAGCTTTCTTT.

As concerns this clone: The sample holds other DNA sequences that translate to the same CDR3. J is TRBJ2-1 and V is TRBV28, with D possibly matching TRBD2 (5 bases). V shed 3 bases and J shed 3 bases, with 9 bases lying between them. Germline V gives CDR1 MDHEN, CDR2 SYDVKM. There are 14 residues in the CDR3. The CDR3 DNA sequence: TGTGCCAGCAGTTTTTCGGGAAACTACAATGAGCAGTTCTTC. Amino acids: CASSFSGNYNEQFF.

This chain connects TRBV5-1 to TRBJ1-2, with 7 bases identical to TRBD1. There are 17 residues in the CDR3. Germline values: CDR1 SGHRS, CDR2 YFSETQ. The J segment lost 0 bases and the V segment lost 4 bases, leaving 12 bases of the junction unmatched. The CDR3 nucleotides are TGCGCCAGCAGCGCCTACAGGGGAGGATCAGCTAACTATGGCTACACCTTC. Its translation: CASSAYRGGSANYGYTF.

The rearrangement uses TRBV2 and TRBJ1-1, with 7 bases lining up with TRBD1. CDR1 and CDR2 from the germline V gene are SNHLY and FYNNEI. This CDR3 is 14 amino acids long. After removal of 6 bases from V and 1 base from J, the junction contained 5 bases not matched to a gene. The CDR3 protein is CASRRQGGNTEAFF. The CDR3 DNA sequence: TGTGCCAGCAGACGGCAGGGGGGGAACACTGAAGCTTTCTTT.

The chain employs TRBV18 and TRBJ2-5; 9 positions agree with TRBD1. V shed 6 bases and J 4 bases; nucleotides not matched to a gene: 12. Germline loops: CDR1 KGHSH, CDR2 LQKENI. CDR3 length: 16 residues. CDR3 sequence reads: CASSQTWTGVGETQYF. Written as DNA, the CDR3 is TGTGCCAGCTCGCAGACCTGGACAGGGGTAGGAGAGACCCAGTACTTC.

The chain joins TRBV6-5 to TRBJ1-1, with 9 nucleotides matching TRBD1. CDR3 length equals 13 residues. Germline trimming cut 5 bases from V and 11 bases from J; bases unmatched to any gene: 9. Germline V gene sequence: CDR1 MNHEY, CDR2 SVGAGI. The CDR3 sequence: CASSNTPGQGAFF. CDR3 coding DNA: TGTGCCAGCAGTAACACACCGGGACAGGGTGCTTTCTTT.

The DNA of the CDR3 is TGTGCCTGGAGTGTGGACAGGGGGGGAGATACGCAGTATTTT. As protein: CAWSVDRGGDTQYF. The V and J genes are TRBV30 and TRBJ2-3, with TRBD1 identical over 10 bases. Germline V gene sequence: CDR1 GTSNPN, CDR2 SVGIG (reference sequence). Trimming removed 0 bases from V and 5 bases from J; junction bases left unmatched: 2. CDR3 size: 14 residues.

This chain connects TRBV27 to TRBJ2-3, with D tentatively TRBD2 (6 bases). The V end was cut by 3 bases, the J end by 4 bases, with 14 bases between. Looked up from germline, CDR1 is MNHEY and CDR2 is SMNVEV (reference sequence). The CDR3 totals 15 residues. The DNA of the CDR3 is TGTGCCAGCAGTTTGGAGGGAATAGGGGCAGATACGCAGTATTTT. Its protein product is CASSLEGIGADTQYF.

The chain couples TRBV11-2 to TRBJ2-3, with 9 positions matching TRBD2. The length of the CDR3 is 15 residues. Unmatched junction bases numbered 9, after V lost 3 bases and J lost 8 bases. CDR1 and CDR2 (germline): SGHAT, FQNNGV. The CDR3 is CASSFRWTSDRTQYF. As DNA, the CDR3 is TGTGCCAGCAGCTTTAGGTGGACTAGCGATCGTACGCAGTATTTT.

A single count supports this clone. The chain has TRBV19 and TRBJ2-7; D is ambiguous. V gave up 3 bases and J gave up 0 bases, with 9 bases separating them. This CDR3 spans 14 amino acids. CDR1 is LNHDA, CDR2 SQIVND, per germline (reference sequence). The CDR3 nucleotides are TGTGCCAGTAGTATGAGTAGGAGCTCCTACGAGCAGTACTTC. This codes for CASSMSRSSYEQYF. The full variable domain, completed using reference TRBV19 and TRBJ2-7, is DGGITQSPKYLFRKEGQNVTLSCEQNLNHDAMYWYRQDPGQGLRLIYYSQIVNDFQKGDIAEGYSVSREKKESFPLTVTSAQKNPTAFYLCASSMSRSSYEQYFGPGTRLTVT.

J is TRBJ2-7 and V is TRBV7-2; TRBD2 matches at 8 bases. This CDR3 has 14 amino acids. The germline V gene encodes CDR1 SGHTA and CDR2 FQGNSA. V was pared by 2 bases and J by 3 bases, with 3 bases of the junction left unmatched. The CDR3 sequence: CASSLLSGSYEQYF. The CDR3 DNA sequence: TGTGCCAGCAGCTTACTCAGCGGGAGCTACGAGCAGTACTTC.

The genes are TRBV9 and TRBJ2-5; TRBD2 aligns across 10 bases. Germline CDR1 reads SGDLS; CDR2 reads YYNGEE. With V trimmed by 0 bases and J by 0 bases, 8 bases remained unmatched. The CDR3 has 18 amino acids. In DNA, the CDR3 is TGTGCCAGCAGCGTAGGACTAGCGGGCCTCAAGTACCAAGAGACCCAGTACTTC. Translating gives CASSVGLAGLKYQETQYF.

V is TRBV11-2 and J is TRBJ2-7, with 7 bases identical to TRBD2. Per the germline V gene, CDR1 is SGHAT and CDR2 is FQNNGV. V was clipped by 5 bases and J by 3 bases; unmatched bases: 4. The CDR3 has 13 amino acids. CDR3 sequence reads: CASSRLAVYEQYF. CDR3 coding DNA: TGTGCCAGCAGCCGACTAGCAGTCTACGAGCAGTACTTC.

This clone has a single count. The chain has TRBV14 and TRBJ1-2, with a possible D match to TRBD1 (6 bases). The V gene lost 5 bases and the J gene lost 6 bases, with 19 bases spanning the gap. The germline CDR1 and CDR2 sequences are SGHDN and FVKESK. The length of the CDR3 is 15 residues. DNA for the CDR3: TGTGCCAGCAGCTTCCTGATCCGGGACATAAATGGCTACACCTTC. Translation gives CASSFLIRDINGYTF.

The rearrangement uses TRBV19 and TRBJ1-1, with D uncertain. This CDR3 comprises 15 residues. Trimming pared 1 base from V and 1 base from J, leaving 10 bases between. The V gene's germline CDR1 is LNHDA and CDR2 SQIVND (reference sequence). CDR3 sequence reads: CASSIGHGGNTEAFF. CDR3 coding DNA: TGTGCCAGTAGTATAGGTCATGGAGGGAACACTGAAGCTTTCTTT.

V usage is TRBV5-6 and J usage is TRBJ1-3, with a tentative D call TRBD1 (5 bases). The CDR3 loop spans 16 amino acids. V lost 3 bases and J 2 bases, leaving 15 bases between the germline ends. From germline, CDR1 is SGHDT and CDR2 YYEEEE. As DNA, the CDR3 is TGTGCCAGCAGCTGGGGCCCCGGGGGAGCTGGAAACACCATATATTTT. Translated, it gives CASSWGPGGAGNTIYF.

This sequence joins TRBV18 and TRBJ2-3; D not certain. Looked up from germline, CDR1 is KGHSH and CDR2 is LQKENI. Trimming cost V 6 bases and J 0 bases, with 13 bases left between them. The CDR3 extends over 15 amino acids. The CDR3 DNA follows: TGTGCCAGCTCGGAGCGCGTCTCAAGCACAGATACGCAGTATTTT. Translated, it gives CASSERVSSTDTQYF.

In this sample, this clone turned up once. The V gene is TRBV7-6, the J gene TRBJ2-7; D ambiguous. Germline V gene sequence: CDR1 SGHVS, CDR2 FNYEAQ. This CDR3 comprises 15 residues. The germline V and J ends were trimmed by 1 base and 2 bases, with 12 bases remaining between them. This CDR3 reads CASSLDLGFTYEQYF. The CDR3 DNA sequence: TGTGCCAGCAGCTTAGATCTCGGGTTTACCTACGAGCAGTACTTC.

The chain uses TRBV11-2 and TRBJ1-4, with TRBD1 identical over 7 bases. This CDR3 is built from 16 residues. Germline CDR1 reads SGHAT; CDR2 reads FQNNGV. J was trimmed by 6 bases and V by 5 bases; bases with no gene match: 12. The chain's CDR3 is CASSTRLRQGDEKLFF. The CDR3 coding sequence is TGTGCCAGCAGCACCCGACTGAGACAGGGAGATGAAAAACTGTTTTTT. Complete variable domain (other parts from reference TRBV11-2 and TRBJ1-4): EAGVAQSPRYKIIEKRQSVAFWCNPISGHATLYWYQQILGQGPKLLIQFQNNGVVDDSQLPKDRFSAERLKGVDSTLKIQPAKLEDSAVYLCASSTRLRQGDEKLFFGSGTQLSVL.

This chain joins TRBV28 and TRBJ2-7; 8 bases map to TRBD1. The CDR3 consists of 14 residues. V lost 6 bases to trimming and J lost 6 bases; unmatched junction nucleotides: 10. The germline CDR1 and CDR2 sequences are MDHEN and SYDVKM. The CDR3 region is CASRTDRDFSEQYF. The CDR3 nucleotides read TGTGCCAGCAGGACGGACAGGGATTTTAGCGAGCAGTACTTC. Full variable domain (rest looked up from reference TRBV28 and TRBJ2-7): DVKVTQSSRYLVKRTGEKVFLECVQDMDHENMFWYRQDPGLGLRLIYFSYDVKMKEKGDIPEGYSVSREKKERFSLILESASTNQTSMYLCASRTDRDFSEQYFGPGTRLTVT.

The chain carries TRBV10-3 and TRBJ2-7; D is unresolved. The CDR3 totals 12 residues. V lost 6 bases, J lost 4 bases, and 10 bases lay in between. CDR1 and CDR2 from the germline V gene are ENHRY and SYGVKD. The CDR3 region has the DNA TGTGCCATCAGACTTACAGATTACGAGCAGTACTTC. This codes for CAIRLTDYEQYF.